This T cell receptor (beta chain) was retrieved from a study of blood T cell repertoires in COVID-19. The wider study: Acute-phase and convalescent COVID-19 samples originated in the United States, Italy and Spain. From T cells, B-cell-depleted T cells, or PBMCs came the material, which was cDNA or gDNA.

Study processing details: Quantification of nucleated cells was approximated via reference gene primer amplification. Clones were read by immunoSEQ multiplex PCR, and TCRdb kept only the in-frame ones, dropping some. V and J calls and clone size are copied from that table; D and trimming were computed from the DNA. Here the sample spans roughly 140,000 clones, roughly nine tenths being singletons. Germline CDR1 reads MNHEY; CDR2 reads SMNVEV (reference sequence). The CDR3 loop spans 14 amino acids. After removal of 3 bases from V and 6 bases from J, the junction contained 8 bases not matched to a gene.

Sequenced input: peripheral blood. The clonotype comes from a woman aged 55-69 years with active COVID-19. The chain couples TRBV27 to TRBJ2-7, with 7 bases matching TRBD2. The CDR3: CASSFWREQGEQYF. DNA for the CDR3: TGTGCCAGCAGTTTTTGGCGGGAGCAAGGCGAGCAGTACTTC.